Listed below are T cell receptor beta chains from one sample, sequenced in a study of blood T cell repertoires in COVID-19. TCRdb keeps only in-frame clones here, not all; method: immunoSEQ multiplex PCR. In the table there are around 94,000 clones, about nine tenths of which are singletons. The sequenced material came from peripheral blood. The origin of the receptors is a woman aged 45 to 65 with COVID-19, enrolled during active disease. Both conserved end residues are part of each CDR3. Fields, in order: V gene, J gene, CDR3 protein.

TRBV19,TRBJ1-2,CASSINQGGIHGYTF
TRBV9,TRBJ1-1,CASSVKSGSEAFF
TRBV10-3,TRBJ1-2,CAISESTDRGGYTF
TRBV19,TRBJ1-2,CASSTGTGGYGYTF
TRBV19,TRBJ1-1,CASSMNRGGAEAFF
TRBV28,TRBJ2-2,CASSSLRTGDTGELFF
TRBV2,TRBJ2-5,CASRARTGQETQYF
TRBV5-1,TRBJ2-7,CASSSAVTDTYEQYF
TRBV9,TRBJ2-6,CASSSNGANVLTF
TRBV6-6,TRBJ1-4,CASSYLRGEKLFF
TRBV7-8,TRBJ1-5,CASSPSVVLLNQPQHF
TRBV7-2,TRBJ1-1,CASSPPTGFTEAFF
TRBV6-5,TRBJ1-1,CASSYGAVNTEAFF
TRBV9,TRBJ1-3,CASSAQRYSGNTIYF
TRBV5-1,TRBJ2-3,CASTGMAGFTDTQYF
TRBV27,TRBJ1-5,CASSLSPDRDQPQHF
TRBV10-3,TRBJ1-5,CAISRGNQPQHF